The source of this T cell receptor (beta chain) is a study of blood T cell repertoires in COVID-19. Study details: Sample material is recorded as cDNA or gDNA derived from T cells, B-cell-depleted T cells, or PBMCs.

Using immunoSEQ multiplex PCR, the repertoire was profiled, and TCRdb retains in-frame clones only, with some absent. The profile shows fewer than 85,000 clones, about 82% of them singletons. Germline CDR1 reads SGHTA; CDR2 reads FQGNSA. This CDR3 has 15 amino acids. Trimming took 5 bases from V and 3 from J; bases not matched to a gene: 8. This TCR was recovered from a woman aged 55-75 years with acute or convalescent COVID-19. Sequenced input: peripheral blood. The chain is built from TRBV7-2 and TRBJ1-2; TRBD1 agrees at 8 bases. The CDR3 is CASSTRTGTHYGYTF. Here the CDR3 DNA reads TGTGCCAGCAGCACGAGGACAGGGACCCACTATGGCTACACCTTC.